The text below deals with one T cell receptor beta chain. Its antigen remains unidentified. Study findings and constraints: The TCR gene usage of tumor memory CD4+ T cells clustered together with blood and lymph node memory CD4+ cells and with lymph node naive CD4+ cells.

Cells sorted as Tregs were CD4+, CD25+ and CD127-/low. J lost 6 bases, V lost 5 bases, and 7 bases had no gene match. Germline-derived CDR1 and CDR2 are SGHTA and FQGNSA. The CDR3 is 15 residues long. TCRdb reanalysed the 5' RACE reads using MiXCR and keeps one entry per CDR3 protein. The profile shows some 12,000 distinct CDR3 sequences, roughly 51% of them singletons. J is TRBJ2-3 and V is TRBV7-2; 11 bases line up with TRBD2. The source of this sequence is a female donor with breast cancer. Sample: tumor-infiltrating Tregs sorted from the breast tumor. CDR3 in DNA: TGTGCCAGCAGCGCTAGCGGGAGGACTTCCGATACGCAGTATTTT. It yields the protein CASSASGRTSDTQYF. Using reference TRBV7-2 and TRBJ2-3 for the parts outside the CDR3, the full variable domain is GAGVSQSPSNKVTEKGKDVELRCDPISGHTALYWYRQSLGQGLEFLIYFQGNSAPDKSGLPSDRFSAERTGGSVSTLTIQRTQQEDSAVYLCASSASGRTSDTQYFGPGTRLTVL.